This TCR beta chain was profiled in a study of CD8+CD57+ T cells in acquired aplastic anemia. Genomic DNA provided the template from which TCR beta VDJ and CDR3 profiles were obtained. TCRdb re-called the reads through MiXCR, storing one row per CDR3 protein. The data hold 250,000 to 350,000 distinct CDR3 sequences, with 45% to 65% observed a single time. V was pared by 2 bases and J by 8 bases, with 15 bases between. The CDR3 length is 14 residues. The count of this clonotype is one. The receptor's source is a human donor with severe aplastic anemia or a healthy control (not recorded which). Sequenced material: sorted CD4+, CD8+, or CD8+CD57+ T cells (not recorded which) from PBMCs. The chain uses TRBV12-3 or TRBV12-4 and TRBJ1-1; D remains unclear. Written as DNA, the CDR3 is TGTGCCAGCAGTTTAAACGGACTTGCGGACGAAGCTTTCTTT. Its protein product is CASSLNGLADEAFF.